A selection of T cell receptor beta chains follows, all from one sample in a study of naive and memory T cell subsets. Via MiXCR, TCRdb re-called the UMI-ligation and nested PCR reads, giving one row per CDR3 protein. The sample holds around 160,000 distinct CDR3 sequences, about 18% seen once. Sequencing was done on a sample of naive CD4+ T cells from blood. The receptors stem from a human donor in good health. Both conserved end residues are part of each CDR3. Fields, in order: clone size, J gene, D gene, CDR3 length, V gene, CDR3 protein, CDR3 DNA. A D gene is named only where the DNA matches it firmly. Rows give clone size only sometimes, using once, few, many, or a class for an expanded clone.

>.|TRBJ2-7|TRBD2|15|TRBV20-1
CSARDRTSGSYEQYF
TGCAGTGCTAGAGATAGGACTAGCGGGTCCTACGAGCAGTACTTC
>few|TRBJ2-5|.|13|TRBV6-6
CASLWGPQETQYF
TGTGCCAGCCTGTGGGGTCCGCAAGAGACCCAGTACTTC
>few|TRBJ2-5|.|15|TRBV7-2
CASSLVAGLQETQYF
TGTGCCAGCAGCTTAGTGGCGGGGCTACAAGAGACCCAGTACTTC
>few|TRBJ2-1|TRBD1|15|TRBV9
CASSVGTGYYNEQFF
TGTGCCAGCAGCGTCGGGACAGGCTATTACAATGAGCAGTTCTTC
>few|TRBJ1-6|.|16|TRBV4-2
CASSQEGAGWGSPLHF
TGTGCCAGCAGCCAAGAAGGTGCAGGCTGGGGTTCACCCCTCCACTTT
>.|TRBJ2-1|TRBD2|15|TRBV6-2/TRBV6-3
CASSSVAGAYNEQFF
TGTGCCAGCAGTTCCGTAGCGGGAGCCTACAATGAGCAGTTCTTC
>.|TRBJ2-7|.|11|TRBV30
CAWTDMYEQYF
TGTGCCTGGACGGACATGTACGAGCAGTACTTC
>.|TRBJ2-5|.|13|TRBV5-1
CASSGEGQETQYF
TGCGCCAGCAGCGGTGAGGGTCAAGAGACCCAGTACTTC
>.|TRBJ2-7|TRBD1|12|TRBV29-1
CSAGTGFHEQYF
TGCAGCGCCGGGACAGGGTTCCACGAGCAGTACTTC
>.|TRBJ2-5|.|11|TRBV12-3/TRBV12-4
CASSCTETQYF
TGTGCCAGCAGTTGTACGGAGACCCAGTACTTC
>few|TRBJ1-1|.|12|TRBV12-5
CASGPRGTEAFF
TGTGCTAGTGGTCCACGGGGAACTGAAGCTTTCTTT
>few|TRBJ2-6|.|16|TRBV6-5
CASSVSLRSGANVLTF
TGTGCCAGCAGCGTGTCCCTGCGCTCTGGGGCCAACGTCCTGACTTTC
>few|TRBJ2-5|TRBD1|14|TRBV10-3
CAISVDRVQETQYF
TGTGCCATCAGTGTGGACAGGGTCCAAGAGACCCAGTACTTC
>many|TRBJ2-7|TRBD1|15|TRBV6-5
CASSYSGGMTYEQYF
TGTGCCAGCAGTTACTCAGGGGGCATGACTTACGAGCAGTACTTC
>.|TRBJ2-5|TRBD2|15|TRBV9
CASSVDGLAEETQYF
TGTGCCAGCAGCGTAGACGGCCTAGCGGAAGAGACCCAGTACTTC
>.|TRBJ2-5|.|15|TRBV5-1
CASSLGGVSQETQYF
TGCGCCAGCAGCTTGGGGGGGGTATCCCAAGAGACCCAGTACTTC
>.|TRBJ2-7|.|13|TRBV12-3/TRBV12-4
CASSHRVMYEQYF
TGTGCCAGCAGCCACAGGGTTATGTACGAGCAGTACTTC
>many|TRBJ2-1|TRBD1|15|TRBV29-1
CSASPGQGFVNEQFF
TGCAGCGCAAGCCCGGGACAGGGGTTCGTCAATGAGCAGTTCTTC
>.|TRBJ2-3|.|11|TRBV4-1
CASSQDLTRYF
TGCGCCAGCAGCCAAGACCTAACCCGGTATTTT
>.|TRBJ1-1|.|12|TRBV20-1
CSASTDRPEAFF
TGCAGTGCTAGCACTGATAGGCCTGAAGCTTTCTTT
>.|TRBJ1-1|TRBD1|15|TRBV6-5
CASSSTQGADTEAFF
TGTGCCAGCAGTTCGACACAGGGGGCCGACACTGAAGCTTTCTTT
>.|TRBJ1-1|TRBD1|17|TRBV6-4
CASRAYPGQGANTEAFF
TGTGCCAGCAGAGCTTACCCGGGACAGGGGGCGAACACTGAAGCTTTCTTT
>.|TRBJ1-1|.|20|TRBV7-9
CASSLDGVRGWNRANTEAFF
TGTGCCAGCAGCTTAGATGGGGTGAGAGGGTGGAATCGGGCGAACACTGAAGCTTTCTTT
>few|TRBJ2-3|.|12|TRBV20-1
CSARSVTDTQYF
TGCAGTGCTAGATCCGTGACAGATACGCAGTATTTT
>once|TRBJ2-4|TRBD1|14|TRBV7-2
CASSRPTGGNIQYF
TGTGCCAGCAGCCGCCCGACAGGGGGAAACATTCAGTACTTC
>many|TRBJ2-2|.|17|TRBV24-1
CATSDLGGSANTGELFF
TGTGCCACCAGTGATCTCGGGGGTAGTGCGAACACCGGGGAGCTGTTTTTT
>.|TRBJ2-5|TRBD1|15|TRBV5-6
CASSLTTGGDETQYF
TGTGCCAGCAGCCTAACGACAGGGGGCGATGAGACCCAGTACTTC
>many|TRBJ2-1|TRBD2|16|TRBV3-1
CASSQWTSGRGNEQFF
TGTGCCAGCAGCCAGTGGACTAGCGGGAGGGGGAATGAGCAGTTCTTC
>few|TRBJ2-5|.|17|TRBV2
CASSEALRGRTQETQYF
TGTGCCAGCAGTGAAGCGCTAAGGGGACGGACCCAAGAGACCCAGTACTTC
>.|TRBJ2-1|.|13|TRBV29-1
CSVTPSLYNEQFF
TGCAGCGTGACCCCTTCTCTTTACAATGAGCAGTTCTTC
>few|TRBJ2-1|TRBD2|18|TRBV29-1
CSVGGGGLAGPSYNEQFF
TGCAGCGTTGGTGGAGGTGGTCTAGCGGGTCCTTCCTACAATGAGCAGTTCTTC